This is a list of T cell receptor beta chains from one sample in a study of T-cell reconstitution after alpha-beta-depleted transplantation in children. One entry per CDR3 protein, called by TCRdb with MiXCR from the PCR reads. The repertoire has 250,000 to 300,000 distinct CDR3 sequences, more than 9% of them found once; the top ten carry 23%. Sequencing was performed on peripheral blood, taken 180 days after TCRalphabeta/CD19-depleted stem cell transplant. These TCRs come from a male patient between 2 and 15 years old who had a stem cell transplant for chronic granulomatous disease, so the T cells may come from the graft donor. Both conserved end residues are part of each CDR3. Fields, in order: CDR3 DNA, CDR3 protein, V gene, D gene, J gene, clone size. A D gene is named only where the DNA matches it firmly. Size tells how often a clone was seen (once, few, many) or the class of an expanded clone, and some rows leave it out.

TGCGCCAGCAGCCTGGCGGAGGTCTCCTACGAGCAGTACTTC,CASSLAEVSYEQYF,TRBV5-1,.,TRBJ2-7,many
TGCAGCCTGACTACACAAGAGACCCAGTACTTC,CSLTTQETQYF,TRBV20-1,.,TRBJ2-5,few
TGCAGTGCTAGATTAGGGCGGGCGGGCTACGAGCAGTACTTC,CSARLGRAGYEQYF,TRBV20-1,.,TRBJ2-7,many
TGCGCCAGCAGCTCCTGGGCAGGCCTGAACACCGGGGAGCTGTTTTTT,CASSSWAGLNTGELFF,TRBV5-1,.,TRBJ2-2,many
TGTGCCAGCAGCTTAGGCGGGACTAGCGGGAGTTGGACCGGGGAGCTGTTTTTT,CASSLGGTSGSWTGELFF,TRBV11-1,TRBD2,TRBJ2-2,many
TGTGCCAGCAGTTACCCTGGGACAGGGGGAACTGGAAACACCATATATTTT,CASSYPGTGGTGNTIYF,TRBV6-5,TRBD1,TRBJ1-3,many
TGTGCCAGCTCAACTCAAGGGCACCGCACAGATACGCAGTATTTT,CASSTQGHRTDTQYF,TRBV18,.,TRBJ2-3,many
TGTGCCAGCAGCCGAGACAGGGCCAACACCGGGGAGCTGTTTTTT,CASSRDRANTGELFF,TRBV7-3,TRBD1,TRBJ2-2,many
TGTGCCAGCAGCCGAGTAGCACCCTACGAGCAGTACTTC,CASSRVAPYEQYF,TRBV12-3/TRBV12-4,.,TRBJ2-7,many
TGCAGCGTTGAAGGGCAGGTCTACACCGGGGAGCTGTTTTTT,CSVEGQVYTGELFF,TRBV29-1,.,TRBJ2-2,many
TGCAGTGCTAGACGGACAGTCTCCAATGAGCAGTTCTTC,CSARRTVSNEQFF,TRBV20-1,.,TRBJ2-1,many
TGCAGTGCTAGTCGCACAGGGGAGAGGCGCAATCAGCCCCAGCATTTT,CSASRTGERRNQPQHF,TRBV20-1,TRBD1,TRBJ1-5,many
TGCGCCAGCAGCGTAATAGCGGGGGATCGGAACGAGCAGTACTTC,CASSVIAGDRNEQYF,TRBV5-1,TRBD2,TRBJ2-7,many
TGCGCCAGCAGCCCGACTAGCGGCCCCTACGAGCAGTACTTC,CASSPTSGPYEQYF,TRBV5-1,TRBD2,TRBJ2-7,many
TGTGCCAGCAGCTTGGGTATACTCCGGACAGGAGATATGAACACTGAAGCTTTCTTT,CASSLGILRTGDMNTEAFF,TRBV11-1,TRBD1,TRBJ1-1,many
TGTGCCAGCAGCGTCCAGGGACAGGTTAGAAATGAGCAGTTCTTC,CASSVQGQVRNEQFF,TRBV9,TRBD1,TRBJ2-1,many
TGCGCCAGCAGTTCAACGGGGCAGACCCAGTACTTC,CASSSTGQTQYF,TRBV5-1,.,TRBJ2-5,.
TGCAGTGGAGTGGGGGAAGATACGCAGTATTTT,CSGVGEDTQYF,TRBV20-1,.,TRBJ2-3,.
TGTGCCAGCAGTTTGGAGGGAGGTACCGGGACCCAGTACTTC,CASSLEGGTGTQYF,TRBV28,.,TRBJ2-5,many
TGTGCCAGCAACCTAAAATGGGGTCCTGCCTATGAGCAGTTCTTC,CASNLKWGPAYEQFF,TRBV6-1,.,TRBJ2-1,many
TGCAGTGCTAGACAGACTAGTACCGGGGAGCTGTTTTTT,CSARQTSTGELFF,TRBV20-1,.,TRBJ2-2,many
TGTGCCAGCAGCCCATTGGGGCGGGGGGGCCGGGAGACCCAGTACTTC,CASSPLGRGGRETQYF,TRBV7-2,TRBD2,TRBJ2-5,many
TGCGCCAGCCGTCGAACCACTAGCGTTCCCTACGAGCAGTACTTC,CASRRTTSVPYEQYF,TRBV5-1,TRBD2,TRBJ2-7,many
TGTGCCAGCAGCTCTTCTCCACTAGCGGGAGGTGTTAGTACGCAGTATTTT,CASSSSPLAGGVSTQYF,TRBV7-7,TRBD2,TRBJ2-3,.
TGCAGCGCGGAAGGACGCCTGAACACTGAAGCTTTCTTT,CSAEGRLNTEAFF,TRBV29-1,.,TRBJ1-1,many
TGTGCCAGCAGCCCGAGGCAGCGGGGGACCTACAATGAGCAGTTCTTC,CASSPRQRGTYNEQFF,TRBV7-8,TRBD2,TRBJ2-1,many
TGTGCCAGCATAGAATCGGGGGGCGGCAATGAGCAGTTCTTC,CASIESGGGNEQFF,TRBV6-2/TRBV6-3,.,TRBJ2-1,many
TGTGCCAGCATTTCGGGACTAGCAGGGTACAATGAGCAGTTCTTC,CASISGLAGYNEQFF,TRBV2,TRBD2,TRBJ2-1,many
TGTGCCAGCAGCCAGGGGACTAGCGGGGTGAGCTCCTACAATGAGCAGTTCTTC,CASSQGTSGVSSYNEQFF,TRBV9,TRBD2,TRBJ2-1,many
TGTGCCAGCAGCACGGCCCGACTAGCCCCGGAGGGTCGCACAGATACGCAGTATTTT,CASSTARLAPEGRTDTQYF,TRBV3-1,TRBD2,TRBJ2-3,many
TGTGCCAGCAGTTACAGTTGGCAGGGGGATGGCTACACCTTC,CASSYSWQGDGYTF,TRBV12-3/TRBV12-4,TRBD1,TRBJ1-2,many
TGTGCCAGCAGCTTGTCTAGCTCTAGCACAGATACGCAGTATTTT,CASSLSSSSTDTQYF,TRBV5-4,.,TRBJ2-3,few
TGCAGTGCCGTACGTTTTCGGACAGGGTTTCACCAGGAGACCCAGTACTTC,CSAVRFRTGFHQETQYF,TRBV20-1,TRBD1,TRBJ2-5,many
TGTGCCACGAGTCAGGGGAAAGAGACCCAGTACTTC,CATSQGKETQYF,TRBV25-1,.,TRBJ2-5,many
TGTGCCAGCAGCCAAGTGGACAGTCCGATTTCCAGCTTC,CASSQVDSPISSF,TRBV3-1,.,TRBJ2-7,many
TGCAGCGTGGTTGACCCATGGCGCGGCGAAGATTTCGAGACCCAGTACTTC,CSVVDPWRGEDFETQYF,TRBV29-1,.,TRBJ2-5,many
TGTGCCAGCAGCCAAGAAGGACAACCTCAGAACTTC,CASSQEGQPQNF,TRBV4-2,.,TRBJ2-7,many
TGCAGTGCTAGAGATCGTGACTTGGGAAAGGTCAACCAGCCCCAGCATTTT,CSARDRDLGKVNQPQHF,TRBV20-1,.,TRBJ1-5,many
TGTGCCAGCAGTGACGAACAAAGCTCCTACAATGAGCAGTTCTTC,CASSDEQSSYNEQFF,TRBV25-1,.,TRBJ2-1,.
TGTGCCAGCAGCCAGCGACCCGGCACAGATACGCAGTATTTT,CASSQRPGTDTQYF,TRBV3-1,.,TRBJ2-3,many
TGTGCCAGCAGTTTATTAAGAGGACACCACTCTAGCACAGATACGCAGTATTTT,CASSLLRGHHSSTDTQYF,TRBV12-3/TRBV12-4,.,TRBJ2-3,many
TGCAGTGCTGAAGAGGGGATGAAAGCCGGGGAGCTGTTTTTT,CSAEEGMKAGELFF,TRBV20-1,.,TRBJ2-2,many
TGTGCCACCAGTGATTTGTCAGTGACTAGCGAGAAAGAGACCCAGTACTTC,CATSDLSVTSEKETQYF,TRBV24-1,TRBD2,TRBJ2-5,many
TGTGCCAGCAGTTTGCACGGCGAGCAGTACTTC,CASSLHGEQYF,TRBV28,.,TRBJ2-7,many
TGTGCCAGCAGTTTAGGCGCATCCGGGGAGCTGTTTTTT,CASSLGASGELFF,TRBV12-3/TRBV12-4,.,TRBJ2-2,many
TGTGCCAGCAGCACCCAATTAGGGACCGGGGAGCTGTTTTTT,CASSTQLGTGELFF,TRBV9,.,TRBJ2-2,many
TGCAGCGCGGGGGCCACTGAAGCTTTCTTT,CSAGATEAFF,TRBV29-1,.,TRBJ1-1,many
TGTGCCAGCAGCGTACCCCGACAGGGCCCCTCCTACGAGCAGTACTTC,CASSVPRQGPSYEQYF,TRBV7-8,TRBD1,TRBJ2-7,many
TGCAGCGTTGACCTGGGGATAGGGGAGACCCAGTACTTC,CSVDLGIGETQYF,TRBV29-1,.,TRBJ2-5,many
TGTGCCAGCTCACCACCGGTTACAGGGAGATGGAATGAGCAGTTCTTC,CASSPPVTGRWNEQFF,TRBV18,.,TRBJ2-1,many
TGTGCCAGCAGCCGGAGGGGTGGCTTCAATCAGCCCCAGCATTTT,CASSRRGGFNQPQHF,TRBV6-2/TRBV6-3,.,TRBJ1-5,many
TGTGCCAGCAGTGGCCCCGGGACTAGAAGGTACAATGAGCAGTTCTTC,CASSGPGTRRYNEQFF,TRBV6-1,TRBD2,TRBJ2-1,many
TGTGCCAGCCAAAAGTCAGCTTCAGATACGCAGTATTTT,CASQKSASDTQYF,TRBV7-3,.,TRBJ2-3,many
TGTGCCACAAGCGTGAGCTCCTACAATGAGCAGTTCTTC,CATSVSSYNEQFF,TRBV10-3,.,TRBJ2-1,.
TGTGCCAGCAGCTTAACGGAGCGGGGGTTAGGGGAGCTGTTTTTT,CASSLTERGLGELFF,TRBV7-3,TRBD2,TRBJ2-2,many
TGTGCCAGCAGCTTATCAGGGGTCGGGCAGCCCCAGCATTTT,CASSLSGVGQPQHF,TRBV5-6,.,TRBJ1-5,few
TGTGCCACCAGTGCTGTCAGGGGCCGTTATAGCAATCAGCCCCAGCATTTT,CATSAVRGRYSNQPQHF,TRBV24-1,.,TRBJ1-5,many
TGTGCCAGCAGTGACGACAGGATGTCCTACGAGCAGTACTTC,CASSDDRMSYEQYF,TRBV6-1,.,TRBJ2-7,many
TGTGCCACCAGTGACACGAACACCGGGGAGCTGTTTTTT,CATSDTNTGELFF,TRBV24-1,.,TRBJ2-2,once